This T cell receptor (beta chain) appears in the sequencing data of a study of T cell repertoires in cytomegalovirus infection. Study-level points and caveats: Summed frequency of shared TCR beta families picked out CMV carriers who also had the relevant HLA. HLA-C-restricted, CMV-specific TCR beta clonotypes were dominant ex vivo.

In the case of this clonotype: Its target is not known.

CDR3 length: 15 amino acids. Trimming pared 5 bases from V and 8 bases from J, leaving 19 bases between. Germline V lookup: CDR1 MDHEN, CDR2 SYDVKM. TCRdb independently ran MiXCR on the reads; one entry per CDR3 protein. The repertoire holds 160,000 or so distinct CDR3 sequences, 17% seen once, with roughly a sixth in the top ten. The sequence was collected from a human donor in good health (CMV status not recorded). Some clones in this sample may be carry-over from other donors' samples. Source material: CD8+ T cells from PBMCs. The chain links TRBV28 to TRBJ2-1; the D is unclear. The CDR3 coding sequence is TGTGCCAGCAGTCCCCTGGGCAGGAGTGGGGATGAGCAGTTCTTC. This codes for CASSPLGRSGDEQFF.